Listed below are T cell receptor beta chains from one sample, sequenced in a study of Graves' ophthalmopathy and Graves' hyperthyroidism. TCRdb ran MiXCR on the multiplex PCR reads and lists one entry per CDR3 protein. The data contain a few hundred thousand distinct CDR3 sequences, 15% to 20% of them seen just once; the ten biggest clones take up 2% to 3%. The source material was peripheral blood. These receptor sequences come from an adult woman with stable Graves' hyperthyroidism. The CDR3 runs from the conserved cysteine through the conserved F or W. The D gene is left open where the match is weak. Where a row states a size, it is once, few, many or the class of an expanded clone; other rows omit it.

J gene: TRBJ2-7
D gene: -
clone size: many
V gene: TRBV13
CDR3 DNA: TGTGCCAGCAGCAACGGGACTTCCTACGAGCAGTACTTC
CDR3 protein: CASSNGTSYEQYF

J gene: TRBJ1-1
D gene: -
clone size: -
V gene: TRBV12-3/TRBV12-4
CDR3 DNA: TGTGCCAGCAGTTACGGGGGTTTTGCCGGGAACACTGAAGCTTTCTTT
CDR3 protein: CASSYGGFAGNTEAFF

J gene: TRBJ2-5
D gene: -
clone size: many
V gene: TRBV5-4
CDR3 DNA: TGTGCCAGCAGCTCCCCGTTAGACGGTGGAGAGACCCAGTACTTC
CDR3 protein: CASSSPLDGGETQYF

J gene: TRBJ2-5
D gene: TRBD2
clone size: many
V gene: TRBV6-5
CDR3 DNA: TGTGCCAGCACTCCCCCCCGGGCGGGAGCTGAGACCCAGTACTTC
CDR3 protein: CASTPPRAGAETQYF

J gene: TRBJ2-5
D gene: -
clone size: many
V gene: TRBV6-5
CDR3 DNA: TGTGCCAGCAGTTACTCGACTAGGTCCCAAGAGACCCAGTACTTC
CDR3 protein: CASSYSTRSQETQYF

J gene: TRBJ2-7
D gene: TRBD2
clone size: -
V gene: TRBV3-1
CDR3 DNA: TGTGCCAGCAGCCAAAGCGGGGGGCCTTGGGAGCAGTACTTC
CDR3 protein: CASSQSGGPWEQYF

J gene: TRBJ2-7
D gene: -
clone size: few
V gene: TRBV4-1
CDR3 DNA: TGCGCCAGCAGCCAAGAATGGAGCGACCCCCCTTACGAGCAGTACTTC
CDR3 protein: CASSQEWSDPPYEQYF

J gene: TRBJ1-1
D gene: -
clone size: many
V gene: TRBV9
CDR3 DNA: TGTGCCAGCAGCCCCGGCCCCGAGTTACCTGAAGCTTTCTTT
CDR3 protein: CASSPGPELPEAFF

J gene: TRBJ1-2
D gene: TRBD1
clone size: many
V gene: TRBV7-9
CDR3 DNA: TGTGCCAGCAGCTCCTCCGGGACAGGGGATGGCGGCTACACCTTC
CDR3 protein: CASSSSGTGDGGYTF

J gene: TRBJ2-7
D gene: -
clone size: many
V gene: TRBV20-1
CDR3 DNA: TGCAGTGCTAGATCCCGGACCCCGGGTAATACCTACGAGCAGTACTTC
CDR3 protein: CSARSRTPGNTYEQYF

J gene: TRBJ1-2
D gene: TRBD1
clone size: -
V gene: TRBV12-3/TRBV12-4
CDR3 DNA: TGTGCCAGCAGTTTAGGAGGGGGACAGGGGAATGGCTACACCTTC
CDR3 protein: CASSLGGGQGNGYTF

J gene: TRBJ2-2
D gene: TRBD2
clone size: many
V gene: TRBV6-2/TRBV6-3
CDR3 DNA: TGTGCCAGCAGTTACTCACTAGCGGGAGTGAGCACCGGGGAGCTGTTTTTT
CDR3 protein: CASSYSLAGVSTGELFF

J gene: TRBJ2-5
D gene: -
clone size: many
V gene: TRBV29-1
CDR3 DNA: TGCAGCGTTGGGGGGGCGCCACAAGAGACCCAGTACTTC
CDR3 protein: CSVGGAPQETQYF

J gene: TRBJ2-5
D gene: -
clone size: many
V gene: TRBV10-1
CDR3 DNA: TGCGCCAGCAGTGAGTCGGCCAGCCAAGAGACCCAGTACTTC
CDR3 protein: CASSESASQETQYF

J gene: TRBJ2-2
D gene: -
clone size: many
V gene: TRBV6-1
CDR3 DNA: TGTGCCAGCACTAGGACAGCCGACACCGGGGAGCTGTTTTTT
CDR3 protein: CASTRTADTGELFF

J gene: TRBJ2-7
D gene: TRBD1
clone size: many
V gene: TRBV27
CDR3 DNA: TGTGCCAGCAGTTCCCGGGACAGGAGGGCCTACGAGCAGTACTTC
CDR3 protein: CASSSRDRRAYEQYF

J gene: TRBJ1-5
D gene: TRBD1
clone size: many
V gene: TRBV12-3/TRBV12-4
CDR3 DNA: TGTGCCAGCACCGCAGGGGGCTTAAATCAGCCCCAGCATTTT
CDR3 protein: CASTAGGLNQPQHF

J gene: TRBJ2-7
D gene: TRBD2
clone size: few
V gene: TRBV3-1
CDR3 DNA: TGTGCCAGCAGCCAGAGACTAGCGGGAGCGGGCGAGCAGTACTTC
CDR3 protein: CASSQRLAGAGEQYF

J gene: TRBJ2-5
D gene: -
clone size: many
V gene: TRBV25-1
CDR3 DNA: TGTGCCAGCAGGAGGGGCGGCCAGGGGGAGACCCAGTACTTC
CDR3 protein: CASRRGGQGETQYF

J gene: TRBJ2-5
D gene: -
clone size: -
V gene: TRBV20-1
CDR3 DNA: TGCAGTGCTAGTCCTGATTCCCAAGAGACCCAGTACTTC
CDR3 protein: CSASPDSQETQYF

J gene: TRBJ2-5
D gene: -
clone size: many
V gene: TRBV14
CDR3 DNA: TGTGCCAGCAGCCAAGGAACCATCCAAGAGACCCAGTACTTC
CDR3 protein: CASSQGTIQETQYF

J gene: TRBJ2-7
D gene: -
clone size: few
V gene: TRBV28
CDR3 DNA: TGTGCCAGCCATAAGGGAGGCAGTAAGTTC
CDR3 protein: CASHKGGSKF

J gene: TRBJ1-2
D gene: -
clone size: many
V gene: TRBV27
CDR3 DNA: TGTGCCAGCAGTTTAATGGCAGGGTCCGTCTATGGCTACACCTTC
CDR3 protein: CASSLMAGSVYGYTF

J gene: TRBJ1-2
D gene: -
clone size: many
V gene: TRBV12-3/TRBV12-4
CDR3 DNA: TGTGCCAGCAGTTTAACCAGGGATGGCTACACCTTC
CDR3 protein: CASSLTRDGYTF

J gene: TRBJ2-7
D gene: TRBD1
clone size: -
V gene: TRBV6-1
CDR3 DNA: TGTGCCAGCAGACACCGGGACAGGGGGGGCAACGAGCAGTACTTC
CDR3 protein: CASRHRDRGGNEQYF

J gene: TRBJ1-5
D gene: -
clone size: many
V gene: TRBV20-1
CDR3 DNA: TGCAGTGGTATGGGTCTGGGGGGACAACCCAGCAATCAGCCCCAGCATTTT
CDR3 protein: CSGMGLGGQPSNQPQHF

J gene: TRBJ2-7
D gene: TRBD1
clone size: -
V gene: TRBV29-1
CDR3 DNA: TGCAGCGGCAAGACAGGGGCCTACGAGCAGTACTTC
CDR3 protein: CSGKTGAYEQYF

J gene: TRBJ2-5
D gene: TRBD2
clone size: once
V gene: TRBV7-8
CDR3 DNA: TGTGCCAGCAGCTTCGTTATACTAGCGGGAGGGGAGGAGACCCAGTACTTC
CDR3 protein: CASSFVILAGGEETQYF

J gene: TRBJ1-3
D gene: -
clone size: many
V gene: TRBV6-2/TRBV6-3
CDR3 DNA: TGTGCCAGCAGTTACTCCTCGCGGGGCCTCGGAAACACCATATATTTT
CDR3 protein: CASSYSSRGLGNTIYF

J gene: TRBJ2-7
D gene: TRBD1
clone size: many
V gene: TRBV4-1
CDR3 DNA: TGCGCCAGCAGCCAAGTGGTCGGGACAGGGACTTCCTACGAGCAGTACTTC
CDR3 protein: CASSQVVGTGTSYEQYF

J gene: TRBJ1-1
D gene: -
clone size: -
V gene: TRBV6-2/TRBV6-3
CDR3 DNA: TGTGCCAGCAGCCGCAGCGCCATTAACACTGAAGCTTTCTTT
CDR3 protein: CASSRSAINTEAFF

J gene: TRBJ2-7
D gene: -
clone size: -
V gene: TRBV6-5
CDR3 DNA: TGTGCCAGCAGTTACTCGGGTCCATCCGGGGGCTCGTACGAGCAGTACTTC
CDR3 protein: CASSYSGPSGGSYEQYF

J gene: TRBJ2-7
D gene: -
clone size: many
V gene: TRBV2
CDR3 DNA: TGTGCCAGCATCGACGCAGTAAGGGGAGCCCCTTACGAGCAGTACTTC
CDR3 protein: CASIDAVRGAPYEQYF

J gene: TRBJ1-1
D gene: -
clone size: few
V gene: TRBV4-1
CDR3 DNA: TGCGCCAGCAGCCAACTAGGGGGGACTGAAGCTTTCTTT
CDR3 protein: CASSQLGGTEAFF

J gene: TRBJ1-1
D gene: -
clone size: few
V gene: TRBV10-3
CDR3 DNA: TGTGCCATCAGTGTGGGGGTGGGGGACGGAAACACTGAAGCTTTCTTT
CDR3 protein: CAISVGVGDGNTEAFF

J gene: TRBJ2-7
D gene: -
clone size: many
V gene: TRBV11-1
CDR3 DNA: TGTGCCAGCAGCTTCCCCTCAGATGCTTTCTCCTACGAGCAGTACTTC
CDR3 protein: CASSFPSDAFSYEQYF

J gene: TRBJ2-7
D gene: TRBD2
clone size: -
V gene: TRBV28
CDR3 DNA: TGTGCCAGCAGTACCGGACGACTAGCGGGGTTCTACGAGCAGTACTTC
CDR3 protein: CASSTGRLAGFYEQYF

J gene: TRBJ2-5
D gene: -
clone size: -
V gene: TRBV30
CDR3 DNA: TGTGCCTGGACCCCCGACAGCACTTGGTACCAAGAGACCCAGTACTTC
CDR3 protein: CAWTPDSTWYQETQYF

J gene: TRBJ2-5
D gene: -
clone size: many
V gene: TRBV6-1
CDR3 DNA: TGTGCCAGCAGTGGGACTACGCCAGGAGAGACCCAGTACTTC
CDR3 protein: CASSGTTPGETQYF

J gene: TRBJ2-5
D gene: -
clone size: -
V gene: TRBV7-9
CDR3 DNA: TGTGCCAGCAGCTCAGATGGGGGGAAAGAGACCCAGTACTTC
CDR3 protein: CASSSDGGKETQYF

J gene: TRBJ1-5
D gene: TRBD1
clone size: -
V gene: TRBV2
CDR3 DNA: TGTGCCAGCAGCTCTGGGACAGGCCCGGATCAGCCCCAGCATTTT
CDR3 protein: CASSSGTGPDQPQHF

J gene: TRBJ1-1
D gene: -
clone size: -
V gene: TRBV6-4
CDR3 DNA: TGTGCCAGCAGTGCCGAGGAGAGAAGTGAAGCTTTCTTT
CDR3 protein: CASSAEERSEAFF

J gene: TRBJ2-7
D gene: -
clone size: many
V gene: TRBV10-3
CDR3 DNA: TGTGCCATCAGATTTTACGAAGGGAGGTCCTACGAGCAGTACTTC
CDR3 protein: CAIRFYEGRSYEQYF

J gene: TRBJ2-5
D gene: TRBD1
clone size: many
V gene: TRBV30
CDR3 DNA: TGTGCCTGGGGGTCCGGGACAGGGGTTGTGACCCAGTACTTC
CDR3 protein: CAWGSGTGVVTQYF

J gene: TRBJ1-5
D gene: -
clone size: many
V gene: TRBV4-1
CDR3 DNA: TGCGCCAGCAGCAAGGCCAGGGATCAGCCCCAGCATTTT
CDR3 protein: CASSKARDQPQHF

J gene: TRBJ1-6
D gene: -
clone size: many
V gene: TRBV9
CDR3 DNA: TGTGCCAGCAGCGTGCGGGGGGCCCAGAATTCACCCCTCCACTTT
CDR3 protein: CASSVRGAQNSPLHF

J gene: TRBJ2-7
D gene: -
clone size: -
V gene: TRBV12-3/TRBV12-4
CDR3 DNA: TGTGCCAGCAGTTCCACGATAGCCCACGAGCAGTACTTC
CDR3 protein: CASSSTIAHEQYF

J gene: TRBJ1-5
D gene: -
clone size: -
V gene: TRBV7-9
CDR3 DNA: TGTGCCAGCGCAAATGGGGGTAGCAATCAGCCCCAGCATTTT
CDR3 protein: CASANGGSNQPQHF

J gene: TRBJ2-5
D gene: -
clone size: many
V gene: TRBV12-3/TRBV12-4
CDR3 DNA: TGTGCCAGCAGTTTGGTCTTGGACTTAGTGACCCAGTACTTC
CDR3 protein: CASSLVLDLVTQYF

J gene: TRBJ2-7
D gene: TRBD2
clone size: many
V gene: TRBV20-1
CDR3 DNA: TGCAGTGCTAGAGATCAAAGCGGGGGTTCCTACGAGCAGTACTTC
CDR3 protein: CSARDQSGGSYEQYF

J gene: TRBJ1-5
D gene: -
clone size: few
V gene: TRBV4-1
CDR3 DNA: TGCGCCAGCAGCCAAGACTTCCTGGGGGGCAATCAGCCCCAGCATTTT
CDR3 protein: CASSQDFLGGNQPQHF

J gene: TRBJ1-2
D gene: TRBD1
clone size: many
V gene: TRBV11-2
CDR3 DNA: TGTGCCAGCAGCCCGACCAGGGGGGGAGCTAACTATGGCTACACCTTC
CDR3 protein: CASSPTRGGANYGYTF

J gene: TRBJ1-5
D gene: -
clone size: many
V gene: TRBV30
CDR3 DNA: TGTGCCTGGAGTGTTCAGGGCGGGCAGCCCCAGCATTTT
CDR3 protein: CAWSVQGGQPQHF